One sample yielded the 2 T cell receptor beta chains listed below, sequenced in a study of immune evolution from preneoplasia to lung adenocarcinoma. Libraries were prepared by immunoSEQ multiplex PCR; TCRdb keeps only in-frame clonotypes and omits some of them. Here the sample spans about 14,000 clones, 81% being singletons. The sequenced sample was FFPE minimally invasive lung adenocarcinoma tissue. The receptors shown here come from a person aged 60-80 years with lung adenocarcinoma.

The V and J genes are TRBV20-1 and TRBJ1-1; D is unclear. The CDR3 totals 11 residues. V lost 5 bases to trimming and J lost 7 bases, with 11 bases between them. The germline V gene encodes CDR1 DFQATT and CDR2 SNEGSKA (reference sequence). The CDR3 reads CSASRDFEAFF. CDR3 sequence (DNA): TGCAGTGCTTCGAGGGATTTTGAAGCTTTCTTT.

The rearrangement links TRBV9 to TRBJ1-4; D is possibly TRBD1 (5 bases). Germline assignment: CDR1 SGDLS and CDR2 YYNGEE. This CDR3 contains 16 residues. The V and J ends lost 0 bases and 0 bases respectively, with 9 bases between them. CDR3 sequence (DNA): TGTGCCAGCAGCGTAGGACAGTTTGCAACTAATGAAAAACTGTTTTTT. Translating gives CASSVGQFATNEKLFF.